The clone carrying this T cell receptor (beta chain) was picked up a small number of times. Its matching antigen is unknown. Recruitment covered hyperthyroidism patients aged 18 to 65 whose new diagnosis was of under 2 months' duration. Patients with other autoimmune diseases, uncontrolled infections, pregnancy or lactation were excluded. These data belong to a study of Graves' ophthalmopathy and Graves' hyperthyroidism. Whole-study context: Ophthalmopathy not arising within 18 months of follow-up defined hyperthyroidism as stable.

Beta-chain TCR CDR3 regions were amplified from RNA transcripts. An opening RT-PCR round employed HTBI primers and preceded a second-round multiplex PCR. TCRdb ran MiXCR on the multiplex PCR reads and lists one entry per CDR3 protein. This table holds 500,000 to 700,000 distinct CDR3 sequences, about two fifths found once. The study, taken as a whole, reports: Most thyroid clonotypes with frequency above 0.001 were detected in blood too.

Germline lookup yields CDR1 DFQATT and CDR2 SNEGSKA (reference sequence). CDR3 length equals 14 residues. V gave up 3 bases and J gave up 3 bases; unmatched junction bases: 3. This TCR came from an adult man with Graves' hyperthyroidism. This chain connects TRBV20-1 to TRBJ1-1, with TRBD1 matching 11 bases. Sequencing used peripheral blood or thyroid tissue (not recorded which). The CDR3 here is CSARLDRGHTEAFF. The DNA for the CDR3 is TGCAGTGCTAGGCTGGACAGGGGGCACACTGAAGCTTTCTTT.